What follows are 28 T cell receptor beta chains derived from one specimen sequenced in a study of cytomegalovirus exposure and HLA in healthy donors. A multiplex PCR was run with 60 Vbeta primers and 13 Jbeta primers. Sequencing used immunoSEQ multiplex PCR; TCRdb keeps in-frame clones, though not all of them. The table has roughly 63,000 clones, approximately 71% seen once; the top ten hold around a quarter. The sample consisted of PBMCs. The receptors were gathered from a woman in her 40s in good health and CMV-seropositive.

This clone appeared a few times. This likely reflects a read error, since a far larger clone is one base away. The V and J genes are TRBV7-6 and TRBJ2-7; D is uncertain. The CDR3 extends over 15 amino acids. The germline V gene has CDR1 SGHVS and CDR2 FNYEAQ. The DNA for the CDR3 is TGTGCCAGCTGCTTAGAGGAGTACTCTACCTACGAGCAGTACTTC. The encoded protein is CASCLEEYSTYEQYF.

This clone showed up many times. The CDR3 DNA sequence: TGTGCCAGCAGCTTATTTACCGGTCATCAGCCCCAGCATTTT. Protein product: CASSLFTGHQPQHF. The chain combines TRBV7-2 with TRBJ1-5; no reliable D call. The CDR3 loop spans 14 amino acids. V was pared by 2 bases and J by 5 bases, with 10 bases between. Germline V lookup: CDR1 SGHTA, CDR2 FQGNSA.

The chain has TRBV9 and TRBJ1-2; 10 bases agree with TRBD1. With V trimmed by 4 bases and J by 7 bases, 10 bases remained unmatched. CDR1 and CDR2 (germline): SGDLS, YYNGEE. The CDR3 length is 15 residues. The chain's CDR3 is CASSTPGQGGVGYTF. The CDR3, as DNA: TGTGCCAGCAGCACCCCCGGACAGGGGGGGGTTGGCTACACCTTC.

This chain links TRBV7-9 with TRBJ1-2, with 7 bases fitting TRBD1. V shed 5 bases and J 0 bases; nucleotides not matched to a gene: 9. In germline, CDR1 is SEHNR, CDR2 FQNEAQ (reference sequence). The CDR3 runs to 16 residues. CDR3 nucleotides: TGTGCCAGCAGCCGGGAGAGGGGGCGAGCTAACTATGGCTACACCTTC. This codes for CASSRERGRANYGYTF.

This clone was recorded only once. This sequence joins TRBV4-3 and TRBJ2-7, with 7 nucleotides matching TRBD2. The CDR3 sequence is 15 residues long. CDR1 is LGHNA, CDR2 YSLEER, per germline. J was trimmed by 4 bases and V by 0 bases; bases with no gene match: 6. The CDR3 region is CASSQDGRGEYEQYF. CDR3 nucleotides: TGCGCCAGCAGCCAAGATGGACGGGGGGAATACGAGCAGTACTTC.

The chain joins TRBV19 to TRBJ1-5; D is possibly TRBD1 (5 bases). The CDR3 totals 18 residues. Germline lookup yields CDR1 LNHDA and CDR2 SQIVND (reference sequence). Trimming removed 4 bases from V and 2 bases from J, with 21 bases in between. In DNA form, the CDR3 reads TGTGCCAGTAGTAGCCTCGGGGGTCCCGGAGGAGGCAATCAGCCCCAGCATTTT. The encoded protein is CASSSLGGPGGGNQPQHF.

The J gene is TRBJ1-5, the V gene TRBV6-5, with D maybe TRBD1 (5 bases). V was trimmed by 6 bases and J by 4 bases, leaving 16 bases between them. Germline loops: CDR1 MNHEY, CDR2 SVGAGI. The CDR3 length is 15 residues. The CDR3 DNA reads as TGTGCCAGCAGCTTGAACGACAGACCAAATCAGCCCCAGCATTTT. Amino acids: CASSLNDRPNQPQHF.

This clone came up a few times. The rearrangement joins TRBV7-2 to TRBJ2-1; perhaps TRBD2 as D (5 bases). Germline V gene data show CDR1 as SGHTA and CDR2 as FQGNSA. Deletions cut 3 bases from V and 0 bases from J, with 12 bases between. CDR3 length equals 16 residues. The CDR3 DNA reads TGTGCCAGCAGCTTTCTAGCCCGAAGCTCCTACAATGAGCAGTTCTTC. Its translation: CASSFLARSSYNEQFF.

This clone appeared once. V and J are TRBV5-6 and TRBJ1-3; no firm D call. Trimming took off 9 bases at V and 2 bases at J, with 9 bases between the two ends. CDR1 is SGHDT, CDR2 YYEEEE, per germline. CDR3 length: 12 residues. CDR3 nucleotide sequence: TGTGCCACCACCGGGACTGGAAACACCATATATTTT. It specifies CATTGTGNTIYF.

This chain links TRBV29-1 with TRBJ2-3, with D maybe TRBD2 (6 bases). CDR3 length: 13 residues. The V end lost 6 bases, the J end lost 3 bases, and 13 bases lay between the germline ends. Germline CDR1 reads SQVTM; CDR2 reads ANQGSEA. CDR3 DNA: TGCAGCGTCGCGCGGGACTCAACAGATACGCAGTATTTT. It is translated as CSVARDSTDTQYF.

The chain employs TRBV18 and TRBJ2-4, with 7 bases lining up with TRBD1. From germline, CDR1 is KGHSH and CDR2 LQKENI. V lost 1 base and J lost 5; bases outside the gene matches: 2. The CDR3 has 14 residues. The CDR3 here is CASSPRDSENIQYF. The CDR3, as DNA: TGTGCCAGCTCACCACGGGACAGTGAAAACATTCAGTACTTC.

The V and J genes are TRBV5-8 and TRBJ1-3; the D gene is possibly TRBD1 (6 bases). Germline values: CDR1 SGHTS, CDR2 YDEGEE. This CDR3 contains 14 residues. The V and J ends lost 6 bases and 4 bases respectively, with 14 bases between them. The DNA for the CDR3 is TGTGCCAGCACTTGGGCAGGGGACGGAAACACCATATATTTT. Protein: CASTWAGDGNTIYF.

The chain couples TRBV9 to TRBJ1-1; D is possibly TRBD1 (6 bases). Germline V CDR1 and CDR2: SGDLS, YYNGEE. This CDR3 contains 18 residues. Trimming shortened V by 4 bases and J by 4 bases, and 26 bases separated the two germline ends. The CDR3 nucleotides read TGTGCCAGCAGCAACGAATTCGGACAGCCCCTGTTTGGCACTGAAGCTTTCTTT. Translation: CASSNEFGQPLFGTEAFF.

The V and J genes are TRBV5-6 and TRBJ1-2; D is undetermined. This CDR3 comprises 15 residues. V lost 0 bases and J 8 bases, leaving 17 bases between the germline ends. Looked up from germline, CDR1 is SGHDT and CDR2 is YYEEEE. The CDR3 spells CASSLAVWPGEGYTF. CDR3 nucleotide sequence: TGTGCCAGCAGCTTGGCCGTTTGGCCCGGGGAGGGCTACACCTTC.

The chain recombines TRBV15 with TRBJ1-2, with D tentatively TRBD1 (5 bases). V shed 1 base and J shed 5 bases, with 20 bases lying between them. CDR3 length equals 17 residues. Per germline, CDR1 LNHNV and CDR2 YYDKDF (reference sequence). CDR3 protein: CATSRASGEGLDYGYTF. The DNA of the CDR3 is TGTGCCACCAGCAGAGCCTCTGGGGAGGGGTTAGATTATGGCTACACCTTC.

This chain links TRBV2 with TRBJ2-3; 11 nucleotides line up with TRBD2. The J segment lost 6 bases and the V segment lost 6 bases, leaving 14 bases of the junction unmatched. This CDR3 has 17 amino acids. Germline CDR1 is SNHLY and CDR2 is FYNNEI. Written as DNA, the CDR3 is TGTGCCAGCAGCAGCCTATCGGGACTAGCGGACTCTGATACGCAGTATTTT. As protein: CASSSLSGLADSDTQYF.

This chain joins TRBV5-1 and TRBJ2-3, with 7 positions matching TRBD1. Trimming removed 0 bases from V and 1 base from J; junction bases left unmatched: 2. CDR1 and CDR2 (germline): SGHRS, YFSETQ. This CDR3 contains 15 residues. The CDR3 nucleotides read TGCGCCAGCAGCTTGGGGGGGACAGGCACAGATACGCAGTATTTT. Its translation is CASSLGGTGTDTQYF.

The J gene is TRBJ2-7, the V gene TRBV14; D perhaps matches TRBD2 (6 bases). Per germline, CDR1 SGHDN and CDR2 FVKESK. V was clipped by 2 bases and J by 7 bases, with 24 bases between them. CDR3 length: 17 amino acids. DNA for the CDR3: TGTGCCAGCAGCCAAAACCCTCGGGGCCCCGGGGGTTGGGAGCAGTACTTC. Amino acids: CASSQNPRGPGGWEQYF.

The chain links TRBV7-2 to TRBJ1-3; D uncertain. Germline-derived CDR1 and CDR2 are SGHTA and FQGNSA. The CDR3 has 13 amino acids. The V end was cut by 7 bases, the J end by 4 bases, with 11 bases between. CDR3 loop: CASTPMRGNTIYF. The CDR3 region has the DNA TGTGCCAGCACCCCCATGCGAGGAAACACCATATATTTT.

The chain uses TRBV13 and TRBJ2-3; TRBD2 is a possible D gene (6 bases). From germline, CDR1 is PRHDT and CDR2 FYEKMQ (reference sequence). This CDR3 spans 14 amino acids. V dropped 5 bases and J dropped 3 bases, with 12 bases sitting between them. CDR3 nucleotide sequence: TGTGCCAGCAGCCCCCAGGGACTTACAGATACGCAGTATTTT. Encoded protein: CASSPQGLTDTQYF. Full variable domain (missing parts from reference TRBV13 and TRBJ2-3): AAGVIQSPRHLIKEKRETATLKCYPIPRHDTVYWYQQGPGQDPQFLISFYEKMQSDKGSIPDRFSAQQFSDYHSELNMSSLELGDSALYFCASSPQGLTDTQYFGPGTRLTVL.

The rearrangement links TRBV7-8 to TRBJ1-4; the D gene is possibly TRBD1 (6 bases). V was cut by 4 bases and J by 8 bases, with 14 bases left in between. CDR3 size: 14 residues. CDR1 and CDR2 (germline): SGHVS, FQNEAQ. As DNA, the CDR3 is TGTGCCAGCAGCTCACAGGGTTATCGGGAAAAACTGTTTTTT. This gives the protein CASSSQGYREKLFF.

The chain employs TRBV7-8 and TRBJ1-2; D is uncertain. The CDR3 is 14 amino acids. CDR1 is SGHVS, CDR2 FQNEAQ, per germline. Trimming removed 1 base from V and 7 bases from J, with 13 bases in between. The CDR3 DNA is TGTGCCAGCAGCTTAGGGGGAGTTGAACGTGGCTACACCTTC. Translating gives CASSLGGVERGYTF.

V gene TRBV6-5 combines with J gene TRBJ2-2, with 7 positions matching TRBD1. The CDR3 runs 14 residues. After removal of 2 bases from V and 3 bases from J, the junction contained 0 bases not matched to a gene. The germline gives CDR1 MNHEY, CDR2 SVGAGI. The CDR3 protein is CASSYDRDTGELFF. CDR3 DNA: TGTGCCAGCAGTTACGACAGGGACACCGGGGAGCTGTTTTTT.

The chain links TRBV6-5 to TRBJ2-7; D may be TRBD1 (6 bases). The ends were cut back, 6 bases at V and 6 bases at J, with 18 bases in the middle. Looked up from germline, CDR1 is MNHEY and CDR2 is SVGAGI. The CDR3 totals 14 residues. CDR3 amino acids: CASSITRQAGEQYF. The CDR3 bases are TGTGCCAGCAGCATCACCCGACAGGCAGGCGAGCAGTACTTC.

This chain uses TRBV5-6 with TRBJ2-1; 11 bases line up with TRBD2. From germline, CDR1 is SGHDT and CDR2 YYEEEE. J gave up 7 bases and V 4 bases, and 10 bases lay outside the gene matches. The CDR3 runs 16 residues. The DNA for the CDR3 is TGTGCCAGCAGCCCATTTGTAGCGGGGGGGTTAAATGAGCAGTTCTTC. It encodes CASSPFVAGGLNEQFF. Full variable domain (remainder filled in from reference TRBV5-6 and TRBJ2-1): DAGVTQSPTHLIKTRGQQVTLRCSPKSGHDTVSWYQQALGQGPQFIFQYYEEEERQRGNFPDRFSGHQFPNYSSELNVNALLLGDSALYLCASSPFVAGGLNEQFFGPGTRLTVL.

The chain couples TRBV6-5 to TRBJ2-3, with TRBD1 identical over 9 bases. The CDR3 has 14 amino acids. V shed 7 bases, J shed 5 bases, and the junction held 7 bases outside the gene matches. CDR1 and CDR2 from the germline V gene are MNHEY and SVGAGI. CDR3 coding DNA: TGTGCCAGCAAGAGGACAGGGGTTCAAGATACGCAGTATTTT. This translates into CASKRTGVQDTQYF.

V is TRBV29-1 and J is TRBJ1-1, with D possibly TRBD1 on 6 matching bases. The CDR3 spans 13 residues. The germline V and J ends were trimmed by 7 bases and 5 bases, with 17 bases remaining between them. Germline values: CDR1 SQVTM, CDR2 ANQGSEA. CDR3 region: CSAPQGLGTEAFF. The DNA for the CDR3 is TGCAGCGCCCCACAGGGTTTGGGTACTGAAGCTTTCTTT.

This clone has a single count. The chain joins TRBV4-3 to TRBJ2-7; TRBD1 matches 7 bases. CDR1 is LGHNA and CDR2 is YSLEER in the germline V gene. The CDR3 is 16 residues long. V dropped 0 bases and J dropped 4; count of bases not matched to a gene: 9. Here the CDR3 reads CASSQEQGSGGYEQYF. As DNA, the CDR3 is TGCGCCAGCAGCCAAGAACAGGGGTCTGGGGGTTACGAGCAGTACTTC.